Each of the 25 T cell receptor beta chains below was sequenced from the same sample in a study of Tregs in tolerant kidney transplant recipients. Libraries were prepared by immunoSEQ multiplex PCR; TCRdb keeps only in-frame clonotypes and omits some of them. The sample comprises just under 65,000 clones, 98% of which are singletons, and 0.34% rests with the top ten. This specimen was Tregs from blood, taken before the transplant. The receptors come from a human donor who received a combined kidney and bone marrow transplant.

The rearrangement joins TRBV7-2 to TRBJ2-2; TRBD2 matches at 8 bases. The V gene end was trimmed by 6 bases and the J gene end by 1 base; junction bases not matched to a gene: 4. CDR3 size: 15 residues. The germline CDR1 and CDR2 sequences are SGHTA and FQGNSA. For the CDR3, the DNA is TGTGCCAGCAGGGGACTAGTCTTGAACACCGGGGAGCTGTTTTTT. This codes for CASRGLVLNTGELFF.

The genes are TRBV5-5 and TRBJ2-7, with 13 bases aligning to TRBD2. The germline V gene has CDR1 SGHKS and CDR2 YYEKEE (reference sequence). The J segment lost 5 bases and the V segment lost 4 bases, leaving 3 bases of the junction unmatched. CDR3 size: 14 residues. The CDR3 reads CASSRGLAGNEQYF. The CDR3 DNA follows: TGTGCCAGCAGCCGGGGACTAGCGGGGAACGAGCAGTACTTC.

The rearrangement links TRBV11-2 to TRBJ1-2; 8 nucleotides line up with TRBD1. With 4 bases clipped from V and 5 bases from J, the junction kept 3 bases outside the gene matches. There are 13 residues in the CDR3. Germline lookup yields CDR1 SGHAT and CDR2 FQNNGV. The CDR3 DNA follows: TGTGCCAGCAGCTACAGGGGGAGGTATGGCTACACCTTC. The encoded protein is CASSYRGRYGYTF.

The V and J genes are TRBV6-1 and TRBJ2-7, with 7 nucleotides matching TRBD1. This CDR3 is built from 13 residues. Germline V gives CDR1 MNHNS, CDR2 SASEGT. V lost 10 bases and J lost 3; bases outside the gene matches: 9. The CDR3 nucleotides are TGTGCCACCACACAGGGGTTACTCTACGAGCAGTACTTC. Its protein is CATTQGLLYEQYF.

The CDR3 sequence: CASSLDSIQGDHEQFF. As DNA, the CDR3 is TGTGCCAGCAGCTTAGATTCTATTCAGGGTGACCATGAGCAGTTCTTC. The chain joins TRBV7-2 to TRBJ2-1, with D possibly being TRBD1 (5 bases). V shed 1 base and J shed 8 bases, with 18 bases lying between them. The CDR3 consists of 16 residues. Germline V lookup: CDR1 SGHTA, CDR2 FQGNSA.

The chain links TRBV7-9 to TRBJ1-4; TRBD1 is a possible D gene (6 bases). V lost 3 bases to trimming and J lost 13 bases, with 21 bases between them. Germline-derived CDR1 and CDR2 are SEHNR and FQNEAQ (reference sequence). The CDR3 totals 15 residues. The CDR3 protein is CASSFNRGAQGGLFF. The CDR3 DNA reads TGTGCCAGCAGCTTCAATCGGGGGGCGCAGGGAGGACTGTTTTTT.

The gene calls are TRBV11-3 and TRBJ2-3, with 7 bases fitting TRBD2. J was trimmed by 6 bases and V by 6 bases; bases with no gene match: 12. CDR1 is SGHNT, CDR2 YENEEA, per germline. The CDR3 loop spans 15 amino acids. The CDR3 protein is CASRIGLAEGDTQYF. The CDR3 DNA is TGTGCCAGCAGAATAGGGCTAGCGGAGGGGGATACGCAGTATTTT. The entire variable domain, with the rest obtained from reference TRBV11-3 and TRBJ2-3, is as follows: EAGVVQSPRYKIIEKKQPVAFWCNPISGHNTLYWYLQNLGQGPELLIRYENEEAVDDSQLPKDRFSAERLKGVDSTLKIQPAELGDSAVYLCASRIGLAEGDTQYFGPGTRLTVL.

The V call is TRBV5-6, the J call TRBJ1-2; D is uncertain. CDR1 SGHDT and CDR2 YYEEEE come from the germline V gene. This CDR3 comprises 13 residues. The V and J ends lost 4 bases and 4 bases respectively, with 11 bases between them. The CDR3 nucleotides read TGTGCCAGCAGCCCAACGGAGTTCTATGGCTACACCTTC. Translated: CASSPTEFYGYTF.

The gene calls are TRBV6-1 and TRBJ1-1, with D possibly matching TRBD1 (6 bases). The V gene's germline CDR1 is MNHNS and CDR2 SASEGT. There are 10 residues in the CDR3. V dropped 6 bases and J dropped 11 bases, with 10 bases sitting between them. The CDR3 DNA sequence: TGTGCCAGCAGAGACAGGCGGGCTTTCTTT. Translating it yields CASRDRRAFF.

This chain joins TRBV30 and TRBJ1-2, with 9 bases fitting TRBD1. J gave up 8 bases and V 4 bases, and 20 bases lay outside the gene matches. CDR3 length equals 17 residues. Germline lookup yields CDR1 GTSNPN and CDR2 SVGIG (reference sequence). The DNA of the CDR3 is TGTGCCTGGACCGAGAAAGGTGTGGGGGGACAGGGAGGAGGCTACACCTTC. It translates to CAWTEKGVGGQGGGYTF.

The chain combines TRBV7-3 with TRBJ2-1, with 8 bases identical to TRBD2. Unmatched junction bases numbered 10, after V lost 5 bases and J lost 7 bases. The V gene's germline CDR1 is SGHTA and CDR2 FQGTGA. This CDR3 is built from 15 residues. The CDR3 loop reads CASSQPGLGGNEQFF. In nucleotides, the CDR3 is TGTGCCAGCAGCCAACCGGGACTAGGTGGGAATGAGCAGTTCTTC.

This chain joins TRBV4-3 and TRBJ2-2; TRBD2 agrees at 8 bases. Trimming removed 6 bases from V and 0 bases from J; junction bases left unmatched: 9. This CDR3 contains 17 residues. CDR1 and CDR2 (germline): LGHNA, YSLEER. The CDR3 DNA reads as TGCGCCAGCAGTCATACCGGGGGGGGATCGAACACCGGGGAGCTGTTTTTT. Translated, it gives CASSHTGGGSNTGELFF.

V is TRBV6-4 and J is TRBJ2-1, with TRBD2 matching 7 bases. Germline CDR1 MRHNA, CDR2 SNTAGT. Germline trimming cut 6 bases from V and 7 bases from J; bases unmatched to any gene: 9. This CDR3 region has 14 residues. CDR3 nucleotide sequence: TGTGCCAGCAGGGAAGCGGGGTTGAGGAATGAGCAGTTCTTC. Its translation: CASREAGLRNEQFF.

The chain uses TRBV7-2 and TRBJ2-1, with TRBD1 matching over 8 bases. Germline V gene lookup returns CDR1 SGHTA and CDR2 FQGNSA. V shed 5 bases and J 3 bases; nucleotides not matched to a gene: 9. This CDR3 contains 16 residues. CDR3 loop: CASSKEDRGSYNEQFF. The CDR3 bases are TGTGCCAGCAGCAAGGAAGACAGGGGTAGCTACAATGAGCAGTTCTTC.

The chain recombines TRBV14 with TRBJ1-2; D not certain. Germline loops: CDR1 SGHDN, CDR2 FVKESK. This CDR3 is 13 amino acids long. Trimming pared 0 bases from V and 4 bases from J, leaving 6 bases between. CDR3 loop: CASSQDLSYGYTF. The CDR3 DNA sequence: TGTGCCAGCAGCCAAGATCTTAGCTATGGCTACACCTTC.

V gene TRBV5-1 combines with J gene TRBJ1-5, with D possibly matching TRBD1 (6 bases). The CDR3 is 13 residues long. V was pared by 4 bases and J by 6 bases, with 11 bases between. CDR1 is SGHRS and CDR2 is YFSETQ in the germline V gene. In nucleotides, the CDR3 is TGCGCCAGCAGCAGTATAGGGGGTCAGCCCCAGCATTTT. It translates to CASSSIGGQPQHF.

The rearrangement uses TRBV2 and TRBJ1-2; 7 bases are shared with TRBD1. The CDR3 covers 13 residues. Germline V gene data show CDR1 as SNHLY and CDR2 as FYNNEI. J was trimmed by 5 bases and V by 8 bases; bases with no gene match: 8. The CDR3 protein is CASQGTGDYGYTF. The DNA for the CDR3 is TGTGCCAGCCAGGGCACAGGGGATTATGGCTACACCTTC.

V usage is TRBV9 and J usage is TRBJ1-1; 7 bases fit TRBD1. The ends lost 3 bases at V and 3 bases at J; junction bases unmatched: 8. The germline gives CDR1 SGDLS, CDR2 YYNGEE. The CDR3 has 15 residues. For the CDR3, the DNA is TGTGCCAGCAGCGGTACAGGGGAAGCGGACACTGAAGCTTTCTTT. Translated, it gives CASSGTGEADTEAFF.

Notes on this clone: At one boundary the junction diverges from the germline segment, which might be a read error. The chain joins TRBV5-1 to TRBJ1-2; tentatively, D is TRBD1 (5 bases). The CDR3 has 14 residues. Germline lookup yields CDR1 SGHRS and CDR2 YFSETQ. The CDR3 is CASRFSGASYGYTF. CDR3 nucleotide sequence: TGCGCCAGCCGCTTCAGCGGGGCGTCCTATGGCTACACCTTC.

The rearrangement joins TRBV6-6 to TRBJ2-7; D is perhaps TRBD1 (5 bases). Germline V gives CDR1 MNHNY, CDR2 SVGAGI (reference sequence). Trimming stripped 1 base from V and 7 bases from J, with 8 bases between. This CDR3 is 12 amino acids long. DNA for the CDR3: TGTGCCAGCAGTTACTTTCAGGGTGAGCAGTACTTC. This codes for CASSYFQGEQYF.

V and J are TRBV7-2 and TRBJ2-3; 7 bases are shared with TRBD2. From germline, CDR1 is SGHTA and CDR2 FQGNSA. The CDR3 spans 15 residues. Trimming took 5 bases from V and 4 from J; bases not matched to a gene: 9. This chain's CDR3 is CASSPGLGGADTQYF. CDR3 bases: TGTGCCAGCAGCCCTGGACTGGGAGGGGCAGATACGCAGTATTTT.

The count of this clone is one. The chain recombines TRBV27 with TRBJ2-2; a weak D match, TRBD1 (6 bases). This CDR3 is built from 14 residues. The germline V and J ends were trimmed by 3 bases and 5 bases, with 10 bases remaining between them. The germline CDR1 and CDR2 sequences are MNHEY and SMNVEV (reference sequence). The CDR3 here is CASSFAGETGELFF. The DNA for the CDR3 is TGTGCCAGCAGTTTTGCAGGGGAGACCGGGGAGCTGTTTTTT.

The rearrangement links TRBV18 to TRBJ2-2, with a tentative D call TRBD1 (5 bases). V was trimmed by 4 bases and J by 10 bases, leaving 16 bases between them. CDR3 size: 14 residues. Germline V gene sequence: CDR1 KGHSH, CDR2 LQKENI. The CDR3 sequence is CASSLHQGSEELFF. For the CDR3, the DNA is TGTGCCAGCTCACTGCACCAGGGTTCCGAGGAGCTGTTTTTT.

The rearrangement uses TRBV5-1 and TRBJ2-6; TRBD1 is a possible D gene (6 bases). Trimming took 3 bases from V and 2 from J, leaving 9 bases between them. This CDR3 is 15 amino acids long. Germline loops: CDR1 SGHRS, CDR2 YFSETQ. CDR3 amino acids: CASSWQGTGANVLTF. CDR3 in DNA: TGCGCCAGCAGCTGGCAGGGGACTGGGGCCAACGTCCTGACTTTC.

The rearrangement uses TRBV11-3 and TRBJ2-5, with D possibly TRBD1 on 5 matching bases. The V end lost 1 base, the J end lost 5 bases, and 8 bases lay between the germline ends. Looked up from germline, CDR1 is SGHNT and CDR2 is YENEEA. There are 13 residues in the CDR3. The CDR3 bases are TGTGCCAGCAGCTTAGCAGGGTGGGAGACCCAGTACTTC. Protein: CASSLAGWETQYF.